Below, 21 T cell receptor beta chains from the same sample are listed, as sequenced in a study of blood T cell repertoires in COVID-19. The table came from immunoSEQ multiplex PCR; TCRdb's copy has only in-frame clones and leaves some out. The sample holds 100,000 to 150,000 clones, 65% to 85% seen once. The sample consisted of peripheral blood. The receptors were gathered from an elderly man with active or convalescent COVID-19.

This chain links TRBV18 with TRBJ1-6; 7 nucleotides line up with TRBD1. V shed 3 bases, J shed 0 bases, and the junction held 17 bases outside the gene matches. This CDR3 has 21 residues. Germline V CDR1 and CDR2: KGHSH, LQKENI. CDR3 loop: CASSPRDSLYLRSSYNSPLHF. In DNA, the CDR3 is TGTGCCAGCTCACCCCGGGACAGCCTCTACTTAAGAAGCTCCTATAATTCACCCCTCCACTTT.

This chain links TRBV5-4 with TRBJ2-3, with TRBD2 identical over 13 bases. Losses at the gene ends were 4 bases for V and 2 bases for J; bases not matched to a gene: 7. In germline, CDR1 is SGHNT, CDR2 YYREEE (reference sequence). The CDR3 is 17 residues long. The DNA of the CDR3 is TGTGCCAGCAGCCTACGACTAGCGGGGGGCTCCACAGATACGCAGTATTTT. This codes for CASSLRLAGGSTDTQYF.

The gene calls are TRBV10-3 and TRBJ2-5, with D possibly matching TRBD2 (7 bases). Trimming left V 3 bases short and J 5 bases short, with 19 bases between. The CDR3 spans 16 residues. Per germline, CDR1 ENHRY and CDR2 SYGVKD. CDR3 sequence reads: CAISDGREGGLETQYF. The CDR3 DNA reads as TGTGCCATCAGTGATGGAAGGGAGGGGGGACTGGAGACCCAGTACTTC.

The genes are TRBV7-7 and TRBJ2-2, with a tentative D call TRBD1 (6 bases). The CDR3 contains 14 residues. Germline V gene lookup returns CDR1 SSHAT and CDR2 FNYEAQ (reference sequence). V lost 5 bases and J 3 bases, leaving 10 bases between the germline ends. CDR3 residues: CASSRDTYTGELFF. In DNA form, the CDR3 reads TGTGCCAGCAGCAGGGACACCTACACCGGGGAGCTGTTTTTT.

Regarding this clone: At one end the junction does not follow the germline gene, possibly because of a read error. V and J are TRBV5-1 and TRBJ2-1, with a possible D match to TRBD2 (5 bases). The V gene's germline CDR1 is SGHRS and CDR2 YFSETQ. The CDR3 is 15 residues long. For the CDR3, the DNA is TGCGCCAGCAGCTTGGCGGCTAGCTCCCACAATGAGCAGTTCTTC. Translating it yields CASSLAASSHNEQFF.

The J gene is TRBJ1-1, the V gene TRBV28, with D perhaps matching TRBD1 (6 bases). V lost 7 bases and J 5 bases, leaving 17 bases between the germline ends. The CDR3 has 14 amino acids. Germline V gene lookup returns CDR1 MDHEN and CDR2 SYDVKM. The CDR3 is CASKGGGRQTEAFF. CDR3 DNA sequence: TGTGCCAGCAAAGGGGGGGGGCGACAAACTGAAGCTTTCTTT.

Here the CDR3 DNA reads TGTGCCGGACAGGGAGCCCCCTCTGGGGCCAACGTCCTGACTTTC. Amino acids: CAGQGAPSGANVLTF. The V and J genes are TRBV7-8 and TRBJ2-6; 8 positions match TRBD1. This CDR3 is 15 amino acids long. After removal of 11 bases from V and 0 bases from J, the junction contained 6 bases not matched to a gene. The germline V gene encodes CDR1 SGHVS and CDR2 FQNEAQ.

This chain uses TRBV28 with TRBJ1-5, with 9 bases identical to TRBD1. Germline V CDR1 and CDR2: MDHEN, SYDVKM. This CDR3 is 14 amino acids long. Trimming cost V 4 bases and J 15 bases; bases outside gene matches: 13. CDR3 loop: CASSSGTTGGVGHF. CDR3 nucleotides: TGTGCCAGCAGTTCCGGGACGACAGGGGGAGTCGGGCATTTT. The variable domain in full, with the rest retrieved from reference TRBV28 and TRBJ1-5, is DVKVTQSSRYLVKRTGEKVFLECVQDMDHENMFWYRQDPGLGLRLIYFSYDVKMKEKGDIPEGYSVSREKKERFSLILESASTNQTSMYLCASSSGTTGGVGHFGDGTRLSIL.

The chain uses TRBV11-2 and TRBJ2-5; 10 positions agree with TRBD2. This CDR3 contains 14 residues. With V trimmed by 3 bases and J by 3 bases, 1 base remained unmatched. Germline CDR1 reads SGHAT; CDR2 reads FQNNGV. In DNA, the CDR3 is TGTGCCAGCAGCTTCCTAGCGGGAGAAGAGACCCAGTACTTC. This codes for CASSFLAGEETQYF.

This chain joins TRBV11-2 and TRBJ2-1, with D possibly being TRBD2 (6 bases). Germline V gene lookup returns CDR1 SGHAT and CDR2 FQNNGV. Trimming cost V 5 bases and J 10 bases, with 9 bases left between them. The CDR3 sequence is 11 residues long. The CDR3 here is CASSPGVEQFF. The CDR3 nucleotides read TGTGCCAGCAGCCCGGGGGTGGAGCAGTTCTTC.

This clone was picked up a small number of times. The CDR3: CASSLGTVVYGYTF. Here the CDR3 DNA reads TGCGCCAGCAGCTTGGGGACAGTCGTTTATGGCTACACCTTC. The rearrangement links TRBV5-1 to TRBJ1-2; TRBD1 might be the D (6 bases). The CDR3 runs 14 residues. CDR1 is SGHRS and CDR2 is YFSETQ in the germline V gene. V lost 0 bases and J 5 bases, leaving 11 bases between the germline ends.

The chain couples TRBV5-8 to TRBJ2-7, with D possibly being TRBD1 (5 bases). CDR1 is SGHTS and CDR2 is YDEGEE in the germline V gene. The V end lost 5 bases, the J end lost 3 bases, and 15 bases lay between the germline ends. This CDR3 region has 14 residues. The DNA of the CDR3 is TGTGCCAGCAGTCAATACAGGATCTACTACGAGCAGTACTTC. Translating gives CASSQYRIYYEQYF.

The J gene is TRBJ2-3, the V gene TRBV20-1, with 7 bases identical to TRBD2. Germline values: CDR1 DFQATT, CDR2 SNEGSKA (reference sequence). The V gene end was trimmed by 3 bases and the J gene end by 1 base; junction bases not matched to a gene: 4. The CDR3 length is 14 residues. CDR3 amino acids: CSASWAGGTDTQYF. CDR3 sequence (DNA): TGCAGTGCTAGTTGGGCGGGGGGCACAGATACGCAGTATTTT.

The chain employs TRBV12-2 and TRBJ2-1; the table gives TRBD2 as D, unverified against the DNA. TRBV12-2 is noted as a pseudogene. The CDR3 extends over 15 amino acids. DNA for the CDR3: TGTGCAAGTCGCTTACGGGGGTTTTCCTACAATGAGCAGTTCTTC. Translation gives CASRLRGFSYNEQFF.

The V gene is TRBV6-1, the J gene TRBJ2-7; 8 nucleotides match TRBD1. The CDR3 extends over 16 amino acids. V trimming: 1 base; J trimming: 2 bases; junction bases outside the gene matches: 7. CDR1 is MNHNS, CDR2 SASEGT, per germline. The CDR3 DNA is TGTGCCAGCAGTGAAGGAAGGCCAGGGGGCACCTACGAGCAGTACTTC. Amino acids: CASSEGRPGGTYEQYF.

The chain uses TRBV7-9 and TRBJ2-4, with D perhaps TRBD1 (6 bases). Germline V gene lookup returns CDR1 SEHNR and CDR2 FQNEAQ (reference sequence). V was shortened by 4 bases and J by 8 bases, with 18 bases between the two germline ends. The CDR3 spans 15 residues. The CDR3 DNA sequence: TGTGCCAGCAGCTCTGAAGTAAGGGGGTCGGACATTCAGTACTTC. Its protein product is CASSSEVRGSDIQYF.

The chain has TRBV6-5 and TRBJ2-7; tentative D call: TRBD1 (6 bases). V lost 6 bases and J 2 bases, leaving 14 bases between the germline ends. Germline CDR1 and CDR2: MNHEY and SVGAGI. The CDR3 is 14 residues long. CDR3 coding DNA: TGTGCCAGCAGCCGCGGACAGTTGACCTACGAGCAGTACTTC. As protein: CASSRGQLTYEQYF.

The CDR3 sequence is CASSPLGSGGSQETQYF. CDR3 DNA: TGTGCCAGCAGCCCCCTAGGGAGCGGGGGGTCTCAAGAGACCCAGTACTTC. V is TRBV3-1 (or the pseudogene TRBV3-2) and J is TRBJ2-5; 9 positions agree with TRBD2. Germline CDR1 and CDR2: LGHDT and YNNKEL (reference sequence). The CDR3 has 17 residues. V was clipped by 4 bases and J by 2 bases; unmatched bases: 11.

The gene calls are TRBV7-8 and TRBJ1-1; no definite D call. CDR1 is SGHVS, CDR2 FQNEAQ, per germline. V lost 5 bases and J lost 5, with 15 bases in between. The CDR3 length is 14 residues. The CDR3 sequence is CASSALGELTEAFF. The CDR3, as DNA: TGTGCCAGCAGCGCCCTGGGAGAGTTGACTGAAGCTTTCTTT.

This clone was recorded once. This sequence joins TRBV7-2 and TRBJ2-1, with 7 bases matching TRBD2. After removal of 3 bases from V and 0 bases from J, the junction contained 5 bases not matched to a gene. Germline-derived CDR1 and CDR2 are SGHTA and FQGNSA. This CDR3 spans 16 amino acids. The CDR3 sequence is CASSLGRGGSYNEQFF. The CDR3 DNA reads TGTGCCAGCAGCTTGGGGCGCGGGGGCTCCTACAATGAGCAGTTCTTC.

This clone occurred once. The chain uses TRBV6-2 or TRBV6-3 and TRBJ2-1; 15 bases agree with TRBD2. The V segment lost 6 bases and the J segment 7 bases; nucleotides outside the gene matches: 7. The CDR3 runs 16 residues. The V gene's germline CDR1 is MNHEY and CDR2 SVGEGT. In DNA form, the CDR3 reads TGTGCCAGCAGCCCTGGACTAGCGGGGGGGTGGAATGAGCAGTTCTTC. Translation gives CASSPGLAGGWNEQFF.